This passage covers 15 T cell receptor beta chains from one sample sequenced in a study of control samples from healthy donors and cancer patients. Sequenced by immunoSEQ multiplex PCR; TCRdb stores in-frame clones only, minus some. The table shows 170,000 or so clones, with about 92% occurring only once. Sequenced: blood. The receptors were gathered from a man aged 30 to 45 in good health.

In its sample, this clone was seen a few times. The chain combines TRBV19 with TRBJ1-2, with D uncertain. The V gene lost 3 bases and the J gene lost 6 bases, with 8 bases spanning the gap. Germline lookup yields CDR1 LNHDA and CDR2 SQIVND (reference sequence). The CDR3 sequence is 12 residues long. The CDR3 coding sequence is TGTGCCAGTAGTATGAAACGGAATGGCTACACCTTC. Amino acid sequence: CASSMKRNGYTF.

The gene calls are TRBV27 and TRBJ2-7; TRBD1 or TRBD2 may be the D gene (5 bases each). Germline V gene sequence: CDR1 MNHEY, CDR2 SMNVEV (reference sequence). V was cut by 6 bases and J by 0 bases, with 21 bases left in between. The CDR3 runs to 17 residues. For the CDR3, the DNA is TGTGCCAGCAGCCCAGAGGGAGACAGTACAAGCTCCTACGAGCAGTACTTC. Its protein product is CASSPEGDSTSSYEQYF.

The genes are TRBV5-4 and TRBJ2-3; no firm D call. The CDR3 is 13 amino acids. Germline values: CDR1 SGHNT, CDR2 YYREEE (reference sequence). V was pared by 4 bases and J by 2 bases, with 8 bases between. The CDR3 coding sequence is TGTGCCAGCAGCCACCTTACCACAGATACGCAGTATTTT. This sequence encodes CASSHLTTDTQYF.

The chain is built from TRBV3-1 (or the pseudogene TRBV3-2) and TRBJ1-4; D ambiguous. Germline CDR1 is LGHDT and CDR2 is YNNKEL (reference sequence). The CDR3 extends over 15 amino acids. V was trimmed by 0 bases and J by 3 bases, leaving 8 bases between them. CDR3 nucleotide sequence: TGTGCCAGCAGCCAAGAAGGGTCGGCTAATGAAAAACTGTTTTTT. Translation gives CASSQEGSANEKLFF.

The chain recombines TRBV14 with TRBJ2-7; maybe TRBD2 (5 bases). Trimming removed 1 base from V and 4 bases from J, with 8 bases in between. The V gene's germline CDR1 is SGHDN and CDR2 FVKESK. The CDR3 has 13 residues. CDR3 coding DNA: TGTGCCAGCAGCCAAGCTGGAGGTTACGAGCAGTACTTC. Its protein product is CASSQAGGYEQYF.

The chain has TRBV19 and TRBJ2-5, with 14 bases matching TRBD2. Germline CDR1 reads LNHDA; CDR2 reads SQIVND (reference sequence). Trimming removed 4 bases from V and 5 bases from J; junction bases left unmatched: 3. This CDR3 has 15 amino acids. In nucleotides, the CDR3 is TGTGCCAGTAGTACCAGACTAGCGGGAGGGGAGACCCAGTACTTC. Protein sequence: CASSTRLAGGETQYF.

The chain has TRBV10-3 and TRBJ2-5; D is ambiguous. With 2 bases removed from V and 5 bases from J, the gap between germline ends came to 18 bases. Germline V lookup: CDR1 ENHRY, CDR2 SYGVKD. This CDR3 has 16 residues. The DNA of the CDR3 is TGTGCCATCAGTGAGCCGTTGAGTACGGAGTGGGAGACCCAGTACTTC. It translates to CAISEPLSTEWETQYF.

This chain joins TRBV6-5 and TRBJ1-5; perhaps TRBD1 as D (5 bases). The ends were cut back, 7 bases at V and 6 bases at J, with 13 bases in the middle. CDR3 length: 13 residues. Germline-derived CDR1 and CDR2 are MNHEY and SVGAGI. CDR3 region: CASTLAGVQPQHF. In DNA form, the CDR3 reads TGTGCCAGCACCCTAGCGGGGGTTCAGCCCCAGCATTTT.

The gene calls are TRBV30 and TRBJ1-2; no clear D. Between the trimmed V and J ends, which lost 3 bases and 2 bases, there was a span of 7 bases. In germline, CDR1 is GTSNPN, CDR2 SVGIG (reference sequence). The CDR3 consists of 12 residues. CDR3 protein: CAWRLGNYGYTF. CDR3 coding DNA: TGTGCCTGGAGGCTGGGGAACTATGGCTACACCTTC.

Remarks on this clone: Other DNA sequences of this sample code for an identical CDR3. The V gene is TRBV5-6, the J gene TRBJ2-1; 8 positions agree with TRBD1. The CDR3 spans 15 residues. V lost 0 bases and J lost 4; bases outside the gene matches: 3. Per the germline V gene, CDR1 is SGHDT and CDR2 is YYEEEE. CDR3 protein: CASSLVDRDYNEQFF. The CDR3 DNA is TGTGCCAGCAGCTTGGTGGACAGGGATTACAATGAGCAGTTCTTC.

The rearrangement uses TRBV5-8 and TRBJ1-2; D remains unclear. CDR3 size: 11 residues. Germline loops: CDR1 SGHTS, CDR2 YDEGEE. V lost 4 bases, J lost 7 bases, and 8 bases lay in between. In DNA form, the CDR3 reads TGTGCCAGCAGCCCGACTCCTGGCTACACCTTC. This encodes CASSPTPGYTF.

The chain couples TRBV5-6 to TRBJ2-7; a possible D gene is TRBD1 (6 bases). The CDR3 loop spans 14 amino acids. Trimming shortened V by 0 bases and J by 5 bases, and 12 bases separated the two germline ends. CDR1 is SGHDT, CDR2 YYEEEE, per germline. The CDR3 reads CASSLVGTGHEQYF. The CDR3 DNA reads TGTGCCAGCAGCTTGGTAGGCACAGGGCACGAGCAGTACTTC.

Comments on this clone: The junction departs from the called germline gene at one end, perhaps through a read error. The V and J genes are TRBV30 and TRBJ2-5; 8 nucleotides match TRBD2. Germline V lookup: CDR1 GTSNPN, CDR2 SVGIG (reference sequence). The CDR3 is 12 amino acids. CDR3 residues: CAWSPPGGAGDF. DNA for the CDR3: TGTGCCTGGAGTCCCCCCGGTGGAGCGGGGGACTTC.

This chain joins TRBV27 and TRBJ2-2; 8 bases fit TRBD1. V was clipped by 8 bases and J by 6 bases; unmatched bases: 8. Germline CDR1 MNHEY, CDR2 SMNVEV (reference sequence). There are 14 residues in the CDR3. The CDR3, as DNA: TGTGCCAGCGAGAGGACAGGGCGGCCCGGGGAGCTGTTTTTT. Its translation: CASERTGRPGELFF.

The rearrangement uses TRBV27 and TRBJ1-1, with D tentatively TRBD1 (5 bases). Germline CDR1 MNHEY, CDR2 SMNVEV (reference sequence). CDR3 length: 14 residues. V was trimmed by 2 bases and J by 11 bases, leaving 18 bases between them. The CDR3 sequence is CASSLRGVESLAFF. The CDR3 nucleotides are TGTGCCAGCAGTTTACGAGGGGTCGAATCCTTGGCTTTCTTT.